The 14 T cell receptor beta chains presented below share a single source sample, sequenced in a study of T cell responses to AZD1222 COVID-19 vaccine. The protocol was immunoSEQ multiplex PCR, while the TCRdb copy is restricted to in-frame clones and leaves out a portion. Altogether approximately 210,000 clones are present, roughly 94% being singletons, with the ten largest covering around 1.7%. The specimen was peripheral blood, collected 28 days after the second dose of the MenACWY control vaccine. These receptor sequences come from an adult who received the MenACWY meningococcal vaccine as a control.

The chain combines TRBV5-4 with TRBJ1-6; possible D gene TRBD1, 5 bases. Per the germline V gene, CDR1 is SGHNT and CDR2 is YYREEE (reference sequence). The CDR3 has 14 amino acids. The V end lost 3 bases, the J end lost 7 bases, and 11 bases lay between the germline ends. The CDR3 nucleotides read TGTGCCAGCAGCTCTGACAGATCAAATTCACCCCTCCACTTT. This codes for CASSSDRSNSPLHF.

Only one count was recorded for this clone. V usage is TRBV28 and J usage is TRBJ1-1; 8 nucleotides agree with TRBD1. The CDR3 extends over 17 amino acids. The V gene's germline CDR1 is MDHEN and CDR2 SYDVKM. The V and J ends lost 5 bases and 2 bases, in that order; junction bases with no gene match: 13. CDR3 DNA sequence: TGTGCCAGCAGTCTGGGGGGGCAGGGGGCGAGAAACACTGAAGCTTTCTTT. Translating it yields CASSLGGQGARNTEAFF.

The CDR3 bases are TGTGCCAGCAACGACAGAAACTATGGCTACACCTTC. Translation: CASNDRNYGYTF. The V call is TRBV28, the J call TRBJ1-2, with a weak D call TRBD1 (5 bases). The germline V gene encodes CDR1 MDHEN and CDR2 SYDVKM. V lost 7 bases and J 2 bases, leaving 8 bases between the germline ends. The CDR3 is 12 amino acids.

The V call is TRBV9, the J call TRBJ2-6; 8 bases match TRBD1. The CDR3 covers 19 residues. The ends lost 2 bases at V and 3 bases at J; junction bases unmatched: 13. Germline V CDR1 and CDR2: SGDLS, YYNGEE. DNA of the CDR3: TGTGCCAGCAGCGTGGCGGGGTGGCAGGGGGCCGGTGGGGCCAACGTCCTGACTTTC. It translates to CASSVAGWQGAGGANVLTF.

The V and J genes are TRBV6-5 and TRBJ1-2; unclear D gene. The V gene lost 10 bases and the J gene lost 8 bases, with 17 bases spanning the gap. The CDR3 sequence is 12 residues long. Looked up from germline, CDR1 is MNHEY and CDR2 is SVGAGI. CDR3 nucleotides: TGTGCCATCGCCACCGGGGAACCCGGCTACACCTTC. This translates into CAIATGEPGYTF.

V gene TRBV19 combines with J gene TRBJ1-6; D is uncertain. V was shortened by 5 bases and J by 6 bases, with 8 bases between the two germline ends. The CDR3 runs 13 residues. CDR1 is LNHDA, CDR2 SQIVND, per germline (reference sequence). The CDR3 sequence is CASSLAPNSPLHF. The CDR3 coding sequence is TGTGCCAGTAGTCTTGCCCCTAATTCACCCCTCCACTTT.

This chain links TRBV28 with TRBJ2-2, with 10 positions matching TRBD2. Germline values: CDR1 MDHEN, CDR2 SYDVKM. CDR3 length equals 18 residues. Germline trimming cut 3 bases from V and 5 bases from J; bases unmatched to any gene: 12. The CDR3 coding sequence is TGTGCCAGCAGTTTTTTCGGTAGCGGGAGGCTAGATACCGGGGAGCTGTTTTTT. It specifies CASSFFGSGRLDTGELFF.

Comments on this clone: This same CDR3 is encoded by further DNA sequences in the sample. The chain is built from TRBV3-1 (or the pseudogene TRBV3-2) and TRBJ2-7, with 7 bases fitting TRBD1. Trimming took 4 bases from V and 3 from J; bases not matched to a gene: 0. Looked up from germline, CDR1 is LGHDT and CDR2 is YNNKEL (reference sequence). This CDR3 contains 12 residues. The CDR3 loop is CASSRQGYEQYF. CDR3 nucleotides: TGTGCCAGCAGCCGACAGGGCTACGAGCAGTACTTC.

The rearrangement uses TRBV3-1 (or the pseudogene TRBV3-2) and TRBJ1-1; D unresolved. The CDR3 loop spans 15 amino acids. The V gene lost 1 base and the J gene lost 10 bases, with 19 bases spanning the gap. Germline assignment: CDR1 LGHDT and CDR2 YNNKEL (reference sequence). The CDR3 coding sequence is TGTGCCAGCAGCCAAGGAGTGGCGGAAGTCCTAGGAGCTTTCTTT. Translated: CASSQGVAEVLGAFF.

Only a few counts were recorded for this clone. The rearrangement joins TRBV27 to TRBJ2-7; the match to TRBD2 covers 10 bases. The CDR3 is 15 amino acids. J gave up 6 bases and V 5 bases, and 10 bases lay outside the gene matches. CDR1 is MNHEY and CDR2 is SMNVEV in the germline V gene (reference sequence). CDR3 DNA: TGTGCCAGCAGTCCGACCCTAGCGGGAGAAGGCGAGCAGTACTTC. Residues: CASSPTLAGEGEQYF.

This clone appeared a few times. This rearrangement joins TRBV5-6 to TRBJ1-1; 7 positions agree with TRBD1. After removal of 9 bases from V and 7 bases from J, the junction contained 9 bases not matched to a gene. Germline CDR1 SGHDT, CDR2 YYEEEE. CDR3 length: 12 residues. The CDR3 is CATNNRGGEAFF. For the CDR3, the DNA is TGTGCCACAAACAACAGGGGAGGTGAAGCTTTCTTT.

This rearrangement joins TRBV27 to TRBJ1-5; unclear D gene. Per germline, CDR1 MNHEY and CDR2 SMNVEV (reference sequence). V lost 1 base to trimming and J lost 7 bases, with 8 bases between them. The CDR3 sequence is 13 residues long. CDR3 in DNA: TGTGCCAGCAGTTTATACGGGAGCCAGCCCCAGCATTTT. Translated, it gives CASSLYGSQPQHF.

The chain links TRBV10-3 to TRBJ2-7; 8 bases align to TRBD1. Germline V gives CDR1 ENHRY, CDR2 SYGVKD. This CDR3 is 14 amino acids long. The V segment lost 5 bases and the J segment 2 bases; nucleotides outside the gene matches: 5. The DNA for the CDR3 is TGTGCCATCAGTAGGGACAGGATTGCCTACGAGCAGTACTTC. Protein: CAISRDRIAYEQYF.

Here the CDR3 DNA reads TGTGCCAGCGGATCCAGCAGGACCTACAATGAGCAGTTCTTC. It yields the protein CASGSSRTYNEQFF. The J gene is TRBJ2-1, the V gene TRBV7-9; no definite D call. Trimming took 8 bases from V and 2 from J, leaving 13 bases between them. Germline-derived CDR1 and CDR2 are SEHNR and FQNEAQ (reference sequence). The CDR3 has 14 residues.